Sequencing of this T cell receptor beta chain was carried out in a study of shared clonotypes between healthy human individuals. At the level of the study: Per donor, three plates held CD4 naive cells, three held CD4 memory, two held CD8 naive and one held CD8 memory. General study findings and limits: A limitation of the genetic and exposure-history diversity represented arose from few donors. Among non-shared clonotypes, generation probabilities were lower than among those shared by all four donors.

The table came from immunoSEQ multiplex PCR; TCRdb's copy has only in-frame clones and leaves some out. The sample includes roughly 2 million clones, around 95% seen only once; the top ten take 0.1% to 0.15%. With respect to this clone: Its specificity is unknown.

Unmatched junction bases numbered 5, after V lost 4 bases and J lost 4 bases. The length of the CDR3 is 14 residues. The germline V gene has CDR1 SNHLY and CDR2 FYNNEI. The specimen was naive CD4+ T cells sorted from blood. Subset indicated: CD45RA+ positively selected. J is TRBJ2-3 and V is TRBV2; TRBD2 matches 7 bases. This sequence was found in a man between 18 and 29 years old in good health. In DNA, the CDR3 is TGTGCCAGCAGTGTAAGCGGGATCGCAGATACGCAGTATTTT. Amino acid sequence: CASSVSGIADTQYF.